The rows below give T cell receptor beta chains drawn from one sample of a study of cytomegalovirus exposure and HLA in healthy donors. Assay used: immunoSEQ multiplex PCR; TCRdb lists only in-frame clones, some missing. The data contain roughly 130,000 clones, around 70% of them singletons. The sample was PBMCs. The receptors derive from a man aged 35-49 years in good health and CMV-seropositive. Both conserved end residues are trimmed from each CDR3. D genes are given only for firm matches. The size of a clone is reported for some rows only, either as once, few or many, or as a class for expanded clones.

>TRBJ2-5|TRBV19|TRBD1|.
ASRPTKTGSLWETQY
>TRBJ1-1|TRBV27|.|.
ASRPGANTEAF
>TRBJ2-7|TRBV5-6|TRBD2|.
ASSLLADLYEQY
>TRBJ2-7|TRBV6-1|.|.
ASRATPPREQY
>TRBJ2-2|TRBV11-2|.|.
ASSLRAVSQTGELF
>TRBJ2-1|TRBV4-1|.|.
ASSPWAGNDNEQF
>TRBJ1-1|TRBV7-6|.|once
ASSLAQKDTEAF
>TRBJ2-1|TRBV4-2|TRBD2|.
ASSQVSSGSREQF
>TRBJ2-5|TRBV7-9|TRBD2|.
ASSLSLAGQETQY
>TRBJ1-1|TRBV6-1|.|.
ASSQGCEAF
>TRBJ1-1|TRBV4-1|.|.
ASSQSNRELAEAF
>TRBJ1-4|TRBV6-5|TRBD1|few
ASSYSSGGKLF
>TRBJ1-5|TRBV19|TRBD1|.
ASGQGVRQPQH
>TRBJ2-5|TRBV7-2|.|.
ASSWRGQQETQY
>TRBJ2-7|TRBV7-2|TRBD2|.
ASSLGPPGGEQY
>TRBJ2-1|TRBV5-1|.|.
ASSREINEQF
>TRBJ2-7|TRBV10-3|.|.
AIAGDYEQY
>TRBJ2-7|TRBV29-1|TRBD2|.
SGLGTSGSYEQY
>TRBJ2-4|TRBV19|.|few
ASSMAGGKNIQY
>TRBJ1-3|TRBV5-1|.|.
ASSLISHSGNTIY
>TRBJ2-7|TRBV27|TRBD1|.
AGSLTGTGGDEQY
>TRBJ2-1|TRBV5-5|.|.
ASSLEDLIKQF
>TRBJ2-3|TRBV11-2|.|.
ASSLGVSTDTQY